The source of this T cell receptor (beta chain) is a study of chemoradiotherapy in HPV16-positive cancers. Over chemoradiotherapy, repertoires were sampled more than once. The CDR3 is made up of 16 amino acids. V trimming: 5 bases; J trimming: 2 bases; junction bases outside the gene matches: 7. CDR1 is SGHTA, CDR2 FQGNSA, per germline. The repertoire was sequenced with immunoSEQ multiplex PCR; TCRdb's copy has only in-frame clones and lacks some. The sample carries 6,000 to 7,500 clones, about nine tenths recorded once. Worth noting for this clone: The target antigen is unknown.

Overall study results and limits: Candidate HPV-specific clones and E7-related TCR motifs grew in tumor during treatment. HPV-responsive T-cell expansion during chemoradiotherapy was linked to improved recurrence-free survival in HPV16-positive patients.

This receptor was identified in a human donor with HPV-associated anogenital cancer. The input for sequencing was tumor tissue, taken from a patient who underwent chemoradiotherapy. The V gene is TRBV7-2, the J gene TRBJ2-1, with 9 bases that match TRBD2. The CDR3 sequence is CASSIIAGATYNEQFF. CDR3 DNA sequence: TGTGCCAGCAGCATTATAGCGGGAGCGACCTACAATGAGCAGTTCTTC.